This T cell receptor (beta chain) is drawn from a study of human T cells and chemical hapten exposure. Whole-study context: Upper inner arm skin measuring approximately 2 cm by approximately 2 cm received 2% DPC for sensitization. General study results and limits: TCRs exceeding a frequency of 1 in 1000 stayed unchanged under DPC sensitization.

With V trimmed by 3 bases and J by 7 bases, 6 bases remained unmatched. Germline-derived CDR1 and CDR2 are DFQATT and SNEGSKA (reference sequence). This CDR3 contains 14 residues. This clonotype was observed many times. What it binds is unknown. Separate cDNA molecules received unique molecular identifiers, which the library attached to them. TCRdb re-derived calls from the RACE reads in MiXCR, one entry per CDR3 protein. The top ten clones hold over 1.5% of a sample with fewer than 140,000 distinct CDR3 sequences, 12% of them seen once. Time point reported: pre-sensitization, week 0. The treatment denotes: therapeutic diphenylcyclopropenone sensitization with weekly scalp DPC. Every donor had alopecia and was 18 to 70 years old; all were suitable for DPC.

The rearrangement links TRBV20-1 to TRBJ2-1; 10 bases align to TRBD2. The sample consisted of whole blood, taken in connection with sensitization to the hapten diphenylcyclopropenone (DPC). This sequence originates from a woman aged 50 to 60 with alopecia areata. Some clones in this sample may be carry-over from other donors' samples. DNA of the CDR3: TGCAGTGCTAGCCTAGCGGGAGTTAGGAATGAGCAGTTCTTC. This codes for CSASLAGVRNEQFF.